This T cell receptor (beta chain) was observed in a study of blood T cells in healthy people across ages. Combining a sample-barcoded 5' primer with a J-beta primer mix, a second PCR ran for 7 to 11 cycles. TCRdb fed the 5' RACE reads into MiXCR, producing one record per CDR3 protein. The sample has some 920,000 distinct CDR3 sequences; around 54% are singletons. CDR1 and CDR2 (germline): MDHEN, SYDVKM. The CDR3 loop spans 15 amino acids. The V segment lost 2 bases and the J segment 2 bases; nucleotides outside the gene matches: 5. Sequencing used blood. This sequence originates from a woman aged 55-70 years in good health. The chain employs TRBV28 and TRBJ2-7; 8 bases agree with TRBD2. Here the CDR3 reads CASSLLLAGTYEQYF. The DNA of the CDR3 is TGTGCCAGCAGTTTACTCCTAGCGGGTACCTACGAGCAGTACTTC. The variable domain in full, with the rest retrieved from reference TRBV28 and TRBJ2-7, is DVKVTQSSRYLVKRTGEKVFLECVQDMDHENMFWYRQDPGLGLRLIYFSYDVKMKEKGDIPEGYSVSREKKERFSLILESASTNQTSMYLCASSLLLAGTYEQYFGPGTRLTVT.